This T cell receptor beta chain was found in a study of blood T cell repertoires in COVID-19. Using immunoSEQ multiplex PCR, the repertoire was profiled, and TCRdb retains in-frame clones only, with some absent. The table shows over 300,000 clones, with 85% to 90% occurring only once. There are 13 residues in the CDR3. Germline V lookup: CDR1 SGHTA, CDR2 FQGTGA. Between the trimmed V and J ends, which lost 3 bases and 4 bases, there was a span of 9 bases. The rearrangement uses TRBV7-3 and TRBJ1-1; D gene uncertain. Source material: peripheral blood. This TCR was sampled from a man between 18 and 35 years old with active or convalescent COVID-19. Here the CDR3 DNA reads TGTGCCAGCAGCTTCGGAGGAGGCACTGAAGCTTTCTTT. Protein: CASSFGGGTEAFF.